Below, 31 T cell receptor beta chains from the same sample are listed, as sequenced in a study of beta chain features in type 1 diabetes. General study points: For Type 1 diabetes patients, all four CD4+ subsets carried TCRB CDR3s that were moderately but significantly shorter.

The whole isolated RNA underwent reverse transcription, so sequencing captured expressed TCRB transcripts. Data came from immunoSEQ multiplex PCR; TCRdb stores just in-frame clones and leaves some out. The table has about 180,000 clones, 7.8% seen once. Their cognate antigens are unknown. The sample consisted of central memory CD4+ T cells from blood. The receptors here all came from a woman aged 40 to 55 with type 1 diabetes.

This clone was picked up a small number of times. V gene TRBV5-5 combines with J gene TRBJ2-4; D is unresolved. V gave up 0 bases and J gave up 3 bases, with 10 bases separating them. The CDR3 is made up of 15 amino acids. The germline V gene encodes CDR1 SGHKS and CDR2 YYEKEE (reference sequence). The CDR3 loop reads CASSLDPLGKNIQYF. CDR3 nucleotide sequence: TGTGCCAGCAGCTTGGATCCGCTAGGCAAAAACATTCAGTACTTC. Full variable domain (rest looked up from reference TRBV5-5 and TRBJ2-4): DAGVTQSPTHLIKTRGQQVTLRCSPISGHKSVSWYQQVLGQGPQFIFQYYEKEERGRGNFPDRFSARQFPNYSSELNVNALLLGDSALYLCASSLDPLGKNIQYFGAGTRLSVL.

The gene calls are TRBV27 and TRBJ2-7; the match to TRBD2 covers 14 bases. Germline trimming cut 6 bases from V and 6 bases from J; bases unmatched to any gene: 7. The CDR3 length is 15 residues. The germline V gene has CDR1 MNHEY and CDR2 SMNVEV (reference sequence). The CDR3 DNA reads as TGTGCCAGCAGGGGGACTAGCGGGAGTGGTAGCGAGCAGTACTTC. This codes for CASRGTSGSGSEQYF.

This clone showed up just a few times. The rearrangement joins TRBV9 to TRBJ2-5, with D tentatively TRBD2 (7 bases). The germline CDR1 and CDR2 sequences are SGDLS and YYNGEE. V was cut by 2 bases and J by 2 bases, with 19 bases left in between. This CDR3 is 17 amino acids long. In DNA form, the CDR3 reads TGTGCCAGCAGCGTTCGGGCGGGGGCAGGGCGACAAGAGACCCAGTACTTC. Translating gives CASSVRAGAGRQETQYF. Full variable domain (rest looked up from reference TRBV9 and TRBJ2-5): DSGVTQTPKHLITATGQRVTLRCSPRSGDLSVYWYQQSLDQGLQFLIQYYNGEERAKGNILERFSAQQFPDLHSELNLSSLELGDSALYFCASSVRAGAGRQETQYFGPGTRLLVL.

J is TRBJ2-3 and V is TRBV18; 7 nucleotides line up with TRBD1. With 3 bases clipped from V and 1 base from J, the junction kept 7 bases outside the gene matches. The CDR3 has 16 residues. Germline V lookup: CDR1 KGHSH, CDR2 LQKENI. Written as DNA, the CDR3 is TGTGCCAGCTCACCTCTAAGGGACAGCGGCACAGATACGCAGTATTTT. Translation gives CASSPLRDSGTDTQYF.

This clone appeared a few times. The chain employs TRBV11-2 and TRBJ2-1; D is unclear. The germline V gene has CDR1 SGHAT and CDR2 FQNNGV. The CDR3 consists of 12 residues. The V end lost 3 bases, the J end lost 3 bases, and 3 bases lay between the germline ends. CDR3 in amino acids: CASSLSYNEQFF. The CDR3 region has the DNA TGTGCCAGCAGCTTGAGCTACAATGAGCAGTTCTTC.

Only a few counts were recorded for this clone. This chain connects TRBV5-4 to TRBJ2-6; no definite D call. The CDR3 extends over 14 amino acids. Germline CDR1 is SGHNT and CDR2 is YYREEE (reference sequence). Trimming left V 5 bases short and J 1 base short, with 7 bases between. CDR3 coding DNA: TGTGCCAGCAGTTTTCGTTCTGGGGCCAACGTCCTGACTTTC. Its protein is CASSFRSGANVLTF.

The chain couples TRBV15 to TRBJ2-7, with 7 positions matching TRBD1. After removal of 0 bases from V and 6 bases from J, the junction contained 8 bases not matched to a gene. The CDR3 contains 15 residues. Germline V gene sequence: CDR1 LNHNV, CDR2 YYDKDF (reference sequence). The CDR3 coding sequence is TGTGCCACCAGCAGAGATTTTGCAGGGGGTGGCGAGCAGTACTTC. It translates to CATSRDFAGGGEQYF.

V usage is TRBV5-6 and J usage is TRBJ2-2, with D unclear. The CDR3 spans 15 residues. CDR1 is SGHDT and CDR2 is YYEEEE in the germline V gene. Trimming removed 0 bases from V and 5 bases from J, with 11 bases in between. For the CDR3, the DNA is TGTGCCAGCAGCTTGGTAGCCACCCCTACCGGGGAGCTGTTTTTT. It specifies CASSLVATPTGELFF.

Only a few counts were recorded for this clone. The rearrangement links TRBV7-3 to TRBJ2-1; D is unresolved. The V and J ends lost 2 bases and 0 bases respectively, with 8 bases between them. Germline V CDR1 and CDR2: SGHTA, FQGTGA. This CDR3 is built from 15 residues. The CDR3 loop reads CASSLRLPSYNEQFF. CDR3 coding DNA: TGTGCCAGCAGCTTACGACTTCCCTCCTACAATGAGCAGTTCTTC.

This clone has a count of ten or more. The V and J genes are TRBV27 and TRBJ1-5; possibly TRBD1 for D (5 bases). V dropped 7 bases and J dropped 5 bases, with 12 bases sitting between them. Germline assignment: CDR1 MNHEY and CDR2 SMNVEV (reference sequence). The CDR3 covers 13 residues. In DNA form, the CDR3 reads TGTGCCAGCATGGGTGGCAGGGATCAGCCCCAGCATTTT. The encoded protein is CASMGGRDQPQHF.

This clone occurred a few times. This chain joins TRBV6-6 and TRBJ2-1, with D tentatively TRBD2 (6 bases). Trimming removed 6 bases at V and 5 bases at J, with 11 bases between. CDR1 and CDR2 from the germline V gene are MNHNY and SVGAGI (reference sequence). The CDR3 is 13 residues long. CDR3: CASRGTGDNEQFF. The CDR3 region has the DNA TGTGCCAGCAGAGGGACTGGGGACAATGAGCAGTTCTTC.

This clone was counted a few times. The J gene is TRBJ1-2, the V gene TRBV6-5; perhaps TRBD1 as D (6 bases). Germline V CDR1 and CDR2: MNHEY, SVGAGI. CDR3 size: 12 residues. The V and J ends lost 6 bases and 5 bases respectively, with 10 bases between them. This chain's CDR3 is CASSPTGYGYTF. The CDR3 DNA is TGTGCCAGCAGCCCAACAGGGTATGGCTACACCTTC.

The chain recombines TRBV5-5 with TRBJ2-7, with 9 bases matching TRBD2. Losses at the gene ends were 4 bases for V and 4 bases for J; bases not matched to a gene: 15. CDR3 size: 17 residues. Germline V CDR1 and CDR2: SGHKS, YYEKEE (reference sequence). The DNA of the CDR3 is TGTGCCAGCAGCGTAGCAAAGGCGGGAGGGCCGTTTTACGAGCAGTACTTC. Amino acids: CASSVAKAGGPFYEQYF. Full variable domain (outside the CDR3, taken from reference TRBV5-5 and TRBJ2-7): DAGVTQSPTHLIKTRGQQVTLRCSPISGHKSVSWYQQVLGQGPQFIFQYYEKEERGRGNFPDRFSARQFPNYSSELNVNALLLGDSALYLCASSVAKAGGPFYEQYFGPGTRLTVT.

The chain employs TRBV5-8 and TRBJ1-6; tentative D call: TRBD1 (6 bases). CDR3 length: 15 amino acids. The ends were cut back, 5 bases at V and 8 bases at J, with 17 bases in the middle. The germline gives CDR1 SGHTS, CDR2 YDEGEE. The CDR3 bases are TGTGCCAGCAGGAAGCAGACAGGATGGGATTCACCCCTCCACTTT. Translation: CASRKQTGWDSPLHF.

This clone came up a few times. The gene calls are TRBV19 and TRBJ2-2, with D perhaps matching TRBD1 (5 bases). In germline, CDR1 is LNHDA, CDR2 SQIVND (reference sequence). V lost 7 bases to trimming and J lost 4 bases, with 16 bases between them. The CDR3 runs 15 residues. The CDR3 DNA is TGTGCCAGTACCCCCATGGGGCTTTCCACCGGGGAGCTGTTTTTT. The encoded protein is CASTPMGLSTGELFF.

The chain links TRBV19 to TRBJ1-2; D uncertain. Germline loops: CDR1 LNHDA, CDR2 SQIVND (reference sequence). The CDR3 consists of 16 residues. V lost 5 bases to trimming and J lost 8 bases, with 24 bases between them. CDR3 sequence reads: CASSPTLDGRRRGYTF. CDR3 in DNA: TGTGCCAGTAGTCCAACCCTCGACGGGAGACGGCGGGGCTACACCTTC.

The rearrangement uses TRBV13 and TRBJ1-4; D is uncertain. Per germline, CDR1 PRHDT and CDR2 FYEKMQ (reference sequence). V lost 5 bases to trimming and J lost 4 bases, with 11 bases between them. The CDR3 consists of 14 residues. The CDR3 spells CASSERRDNEKLFF. CDR3 nucleotide sequence: TGTGCCAGCAGCGAGAGGAGGGATAATGAAAAACTGTTTTTT.

The J gene is TRBJ2-7, the V gene TRBV2, with TRBD1 as a possible D gene (5 bases). V dropped 5 bases and J dropped 2 bases, with 10 bases sitting between them. Germline CDR1 reads SNHLY; CDR2 reads FYNNEI. The CDR3 extends over 13 amino acids. CDR3 sequence (DNA): TGTGCCAGCAGTCAAGACAGAACCTACGAGCAGTACTTC. It encodes CASSQDRTYEQYF. The full variable domain, completed using reference TRBV2 and TRBJ2-7, is EPEVTQTPSHQVTQMGQEVILRCVPISNHLYFYWYRQILGQKVEFLVSFYNNEISEKSEIFDDQFSVERPDGSNFTLKIRSTKLEDSAMYFCASSQDRTYEQYFGPGTRLTVT.

The V and J genes are TRBV5-4 and TRBJ2-2; D is uncertain. Germline V lookup: CDR1 SGHNT, CDR2 YYREEE (reference sequence). With 4 bases removed from V and 9 bases from J, the gap between germline ends came to 7 bases. This CDR3 is built from 11 residues. CDR3 nucleotide sequence: TGTGCCAGCAGCCGTAATCGGGAGCTGTTTTTT. This codes for CASSRNRELFF.

J is TRBJ1-2 and V is TRBV9; D call uncertain. V lost 4 bases to trimming and J lost 7 bases, with 8 bases between them. Per the germline V gene, CDR1 is SGDLS and CDR2 is YYNGEE. CDR3 length: 11 amino acids. The CDR3 here is CASSSFGGYTF. CDR3 DNA sequence: TGTGCCAGCAGCTCATTCGGTGGCTACACCTTC.

This chain uses TRBV5-1 with TRBJ2-1; no reliable D call. Germline V lookup: CDR1 SGHRS, CDR2 YFSETQ. This CDR3 spans 15 amino acids. The V end was cut by 0 bases, the J end by 1 base, with 8 bases between. The CDR3 nucleotides are TGCGCCAGCAGCTTGGCCCAGTTATCCTACAATGAGCAGTTCTTC. This translates into CASSLAQLSYNEQFF.

This clone was counted between two and nine times. The chain is built from TRBV7-9 and TRBJ2-2, with unresolved D. This CDR3 has 15 amino acids. Per germline, CDR1 SEHNR and CDR2 FQNEAQ (reference sequence). The V and J ends lost 3 bases and 3 bases respectively, with 11 bases between them. The CDR3 DNA follows: TGTGCCAGCAGCTTCACTGGCGCGGACACCGGGGAGCTGTTTTTT. Amino acids: CASSFTGADTGELFF.

This clone was seen a few times. The chain uses TRBV20-1 and TRBJ2-7, with D unresolved. The V gene's germline CDR1 is DFQATT and CDR2 SNEGSKA (reference sequence). Trimming stripped 2 bases from V and 6 bases from J, with 8 bases between. The CDR3 runs to 11 residues. CDR3: CSARMAAEQYF. As DNA, the CDR3 is TGCAGTGCTAGAATGGCGGCCGAGCAGTACTTC.

In its sample, this clone was seen many times. The chain links TRBV28 to TRBJ1-2; TRBD1 agrees at 9 bases. The trim removed 5 bases at V and 7 bases at J, leaving 8 bases unmatched. Germline V lookup: CDR1 MDHEN, CDR2 SYDVKM. This CDR3 is 14 amino acids long. The CDR3: CASSGGTGFRGYTF. DNA for the CDR3: TGTGCCAGCAGTGGAGGGACAGGGTTCCGTGGCTACACCTTC.

The V and J genes are TRBV5-1 and TRBJ2-1; D ambiguous. Trimming shortened V by 0 bases and J by 8 bases, and 15 bases separated the two germline ends. The length of the CDR3 is 15 residues. Germline V gene data show CDR1 as SGHRS and CDR2 as YFSETQ. CDR3 bases: TGCGCCAGCAGCTTGGATCGGGTCGGCGCCCATGAGCAGTTCTTC. The encoded protein is CASSLDRVGAHEQFF.

This clone was seen more than once but under ten times. V and J are TRBV7-3 and TRBJ2-2; D perhaps matches TRBD1 (6 bases). Germline V gene sequence: CDR1 SGHTA, CDR2 FQGTGA. V gave up 5 bases and J gave up 6 bases, with 19 bases separating them. CDR3 length: 16 residues. The DNA of the CDR3 is TGTGCCAGCAGCCCGGGTGGGCAGGGGTCGTCCGGGGAGCTGTTTTTT. Protein product: CASSPGGQGSSGELFF.

The genes are TRBV18 and TRBJ2-1, with a possible D match to TRBD1 (6 bases). CDR1 and CDR2 (germline): KGHSH, LQKENI. This CDR3 contains 13 residues. The V and J ends lost 10 bases and 6 bases respectively, with 16 bases between them. In DNA, the CDR3 is TGTGCCACCCGACCGGGACAAATCAATGAGCAGTTCTTC. As protein: CATRPGQINEQFF. The whole variable domain, remainder taken from reference TRBV18 and TRBJ2-1, is NAGVMQNPRHLVRRRGQEARLRCSPMKGHSHVYWYRQLPEEGLKFMVYLQKENIIDESGMPKERFSAEFPKEGPSILRIQQVVRGDSAAYFCATRPGQINEQFFGPGTRLTVL.

This clone was counted between two and nine times. V usage is TRBV29-1 and J usage is TRBJ2-4, with D perhaps TRBD1 (6 bases). Between the trimmed V and J ends, which lost 5 bases and 1 base, there was a span of 21 bases. The germline CDR1 and CDR2 sequences are SQVTM and ANQGSEA. The CDR3 runs 17 residues. The CDR3 DNA is TGCAGCGTTCGCCCCGGGCCAGGGGCCTCGGCCAAAAACATTCAGTACTTC. This translates into CSVRPGPGASAKNIQYF. The full variable domain, its missing parts supplied by reference TRBV29-1 and TRBJ2-4, is SAVISQKPSRDICQRGTSLTIQCQVDSQVTMMFWYRQQPGQSLTLIATANQGSEATYESGFVIDKFPISRPNLTFSTLTVSNMSPEDSSIYLCSVRPGPGASAKNIQYFGAGTRLSVL.

There are a few counts of this clone. V gene TRBV5-1 combines with J gene TRBJ2-1; 9 bases map to TRBD1. CDR1 is SGHRS and CDR2 is YFSETQ in the germline V gene. This CDR3 spans 15 amino acids. V dropped 5 bases and J dropped 4; count of bases not matched to a gene: 7. This CDR3 reads CASRSGTGSYNEQFF. The CDR3 coding sequence is TGCGCCAGCAGGTCCGGGACAGGGTCATACAATGAGCAGTTCTTC.

In its sample, this clone was seen a few times. The chain has TRBV6-6 and TRBJ2-7, with a possible D match to TRBD1 (6 bases). The CDR3 contains 14 residues. Looked up from germline, CDR1 is MNHNY and CDR2 is SVGAGI (reference sequence). V was pared by 5 bases and J by 0 bases, with 11 bases between. Here the CDR3 reads CASSRQALSYEQYF. The CDR3 DNA is TGTGCCAGCAGTCGACAGGCCCTCTCCTACGAGCAGTACTTC.

V gene TRBV11-2 combines with J gene TRBJ1-2, with D perhaps TRBD1 (6 bases). The CDR3 runs 16 residues. Between the trimmed V and J ends, which lost 1 base and 8 bases, there was a span of 20 bases. From germline, CDR1 is SGHAT and CDR2 FQNNGV. In DNA form, the CDR3 reads TGTGCCAGCAGCTTAGCCAGTGGGGGCTGGGGTGGCGGCTACACCTTC. Amino acids: CASSLASGGWGGGYTF.